This T cell receptor beta chain was sequenced in a study of CD8+CD57+ T cells in acquired aplastic anemia (dated by TCRdb to 2017 to 2018). Turning to the overall study: Extracted DNA from sorted CD4+ and CD8+ cells averaged 3.2 ug, ranging from about 0.17 to 30 ug. CD8+CD57+ expansion was defined as frequency above the mean frequency observed in healthy subjects. Study-wide findings and limitations: CD8+ Simpson's diversity did not differ significantly between patients and healthy controls (P=0.060). Roughly 29 CD8+ CDR3 sequences were shared between patients and controls but appeared highly expressed in patients and within their immunodominant clones.

Genomic DNA served as template for TCR beta VDJ combination and CDR3 sequence profiling. An Illumina HiSeq 2000 was the platform used for TCR repertoire sequencing. Turning to the authors' computational methods: Repertoires were assessed using TRBV/TRBJ rearrangement plots, CDR3 size and DJ length profiles, and Simpson's diversity index. Whichever DNA sequence was most abundant in the deep sequencing data was defined as the immunodominant clone. CDR3 amino acid sequences were screened for sharing across subjects and were compared with published repertoires and the VDJdb database. Starting from the raw public reads, TCRdb applied fastp trimming at Q25, assembled clones with MiXCR and retained in-frame beta chains. Entries that share a CDR3 protein sequence are merged under the most common genes and DNA. These V and J calls are TCRdb output, not the study's own analysis. The sample records hundreds of thousands of distinct CDR3 sequences, roughly 61% of which are singletons. The ten largest clones take up approximately 1.2% of the sample.

On this clonotype itself: Its cognate antigen has yet to be identified. No base qualities exist here, and no much larger clone lies one base off it.

Expansion of CD8+CD57+ cells had been shown by flow cytometry in the patients chosen for sequencing. Every patient had severe acquired aplastic anemia, diagnosed using the International Study of Aplastic Anemia and Agranulocytosis and Camitta criteria. At the time blood was sampled, none of the patients had received any therapy. TCR repertoires of sorted CD4+ and CD8+ blood T cells from severe aplastic anemia patients and healthy subjects were deep-sequenced in the study. Patients were enrolled under clinicaltrials.gov protocols 00001620, 01623167, 00001397, 00071045, 00081523 and 00961064 in the USA. Ficoll-Paque density gradient centrifugation was used to isolate peripheral blood mononuclear cells. CD4+ and CD8+ T cells were sorted by FACS or magnetic beads before DNA extraction. At the junction V is shortened by 7 bases and J by 10 bases; bases outside the gene matches: 17. The germline V gene gives CDR1 as MNHNS and CDR2 as SASEGT. Inclusive of the bounding cysteine and phenylalanine, the CDR3 is 17 residues long. CDR3 DNA only is kept here, 51 bases in frame from base 1.

This sequence was found in a human donor with aplastic anemia. The sequenced material came from sorted CD4+, CD8+, or CD8+CD57+ T cells (not recorded which) from PBMCs. This chain is built from TRBV6-1 and TRBJ1-6, with 9 junctional bases fitting TRBD1. In nucleotides, the sequence is TGTGCCAGCACTGAGGAGTACGGTGGGACAGGGCGATCACCCCTCCACTTT. Its coded protein is CASTEEYGGTGRSPLHF.